The present entry profiles one T cell receptor beta chain with its context. V lost 8 bases to trimming and J lost 1 base, with 18 bases between them. Germline-derived CDR1 and CDR2 are MDHEN and SYDVKM. The CDR3 length is 16 residues. TCRdb's table, derived via immunoSEQ multiplex PCR, lists solely in-frame clones and lacks some. The sample contains some 420,000 clones, 75% to 90% of which appear only once. Participants came from about 23 US areas, aged roughly 18 to 95 years. Self-reported history from a screening survey and questionnaire set each donor's cohort. This sample was taken from a study of blood T cell repertoires in COVID-19. Background on the study: T cells, B-cell-depleted T cells, or PBMCs provided the cDNA or gDNA that served as material.

The sample consisted of PBMCs or T cells enriched from blood (not recorded which). The sequence derives from a man aged 25 to 45 who had recovered from COVID-19. This chain uses TRBV28 with TRBJ1-5, with a possible D match to TRBD1 (6 bases). CDR3 DNA: TGTGCCAGCTTAGGGGGGGTGGTCGTCAGCAATCAGCCCCAGCATTTT. Translating gives CASLGGVVVSNQPQHF.